The rows below give T cell receptor beta chains drawn from one sample of a study of radiation and T cells in renal cell carcinoma. Sequenced by immunoSEQ multiplex PCR; TCRdb stores in-frame clones only, minus some. The sample lists 70,000 or so clones; around 76% were seen once. The material was blood, obtained from a patient whose treatment included radiotherapy and nephrectomy. The receptor source for this set is a man aged 55 to 69 with renal cell carcinoma. Each CDR3 is given with its conserved first and last residue. The order of the fields is CDR3 DNA, CDR3 protein, V gene, clone size, D gene, J gene. A D gene is named only where the DNA matches it firmly. Some rows mark clone size as missing; the rest say once, few, many or name a class of expanded clone.

TGTGCCAGCAGCTTAGTTAGCGGGAGAGGGTACGAGCAGTACTTC	CASSLVSGRGYEQYF	TRBV7-8	few	TRBD2	TRBJ2-7
TGTGCCAGCAGCCACGGGACTAGCGGGAGGACCCAGTACTTC	CASSHGTSGRTQYF	TRBV7-2	-	TRBD2	TRBJ2-5
TGTGCCAGCAGCCAACCCTGGGCCAAAAACATTCAGTACTTC	CASSQPWAKNIQYF	TRBV7-2	-	-	TRBJ2-4
TGTGCCAGCAGTGAAATCCTGCCGCCTGAAGCTTTCTTT	CASSEILPPEAFF	TRBV2	few	-	TRBJ1-1
TGTGCCAGCAGTTTGGATAGGGACGCTGAAGCTTTCTTT	CASSLDRDAEAFF	TRBV27	-	-	TRBJ1-1
TGTGCCAGAAAAAGGGAGTACAACACTGAAGCTTTCTTT	CARKREYNTEAFF	TRBV2	-	-	TRBJ1-1
TGTGCCAGCTCACCACGGGACCGCTCAGAGCAGTACTTC	CASSPRDRSEQYF	TRBV18	few	-	TRBJ2-7
TGTGCCAGCAGTTTAAGGTTGTGGGCAGCGAACACCGGGGAGCTGTTTTTT	CASSLRLWAANTGELFF	TRBV27	-	-	TRBJ2-2
TGTGCCAGCAGCGTAGTAATGGGTTGGGACACCGGGGAGCTGTTTTTT	CASSVVMGWDTGELFF	TRBV9	-	-	TRBJ2-2
TGCGCCAGTTCGCCACGTCGGAACACTGAAGCTTTCTTT	CASSPRRNTEAFF	TRBV10-1	-	-	TRBJ1-1
TGTGCCAGCAGTTTAGGAAATTGGCAGCCCCAGCATTTT	CASSLGNWQPQHF	TRBV28	-	-	TRBJ1-5
TGTGCCAGCAGCTTCCGATTTCAGGACGAGCAGTACTTC	CASSFRFQDEQYF	TRBV5-4	many	-	TRBJ2-7
TGTGCCACCAGCAGGGACCGGGACACTTATCAGCCCCAGCATTTT	CATSRDRDTYQPQHF	TRBV15	-	-	TRBJ1-5
TGCGCCAGCAGTCAAGGTGTTCAAGAGACCCAGTACTTC	CASSQGVQETQYF	TRBV5-1	-	-	TRBJ2-5
TGTGCCAGCAGTTACGGGACAGGGGCCTACGAGCAGTACTTC	CASSYGTGAYEQYF	TRBV6-5	-	TRBD1	TRBJ2-7
TGCGCCAGCAGCCAAAGTATGAGGTACGAGCAGTACTTC	CASSQSMRYEQYF	TRBV4-3	-	-	TRBJ2-7
TGTGCCAGCAGAGGGGGTAGCGGGAGGGTTGGGAATGAGCAGTTCTTC	CASRGGSGRVGNEQFF	TRBV2	-	TRBD2	TRBJ2-1
TGCGCCAGCAGCTTAGGAGGGAGGTACACAGATACGCAGTATTTT	CASSLGGRYTDTQYF	TRBV5-1	-	-	TRBJ2-3